The clone carrying this TCR beta chain showed up just a few times. Its antigen is undetermined. The source of the sample is a study of blood T cells in healthy people across ages. Findings of the study overall: Changes seen in expanded clonotypes were possibly confounded by donor CMV status left unknown.

PCR was performed a second time for about 7 to 12 cycles using a sample-barcoded 5' primer and a J-beta primer mix. Every cDNA molecule bore a tag from a template-switch adaptor containing 12 random nucleotides. TCRdb reprocessed the 5' RACE reads with MiXCR, giving one entry per CDR3 protein. The repertoire holds approximately 1,700,000 distinct CDR3 sequences, about 39% seen once, with more than 20% in the top ten. The CDR3 runs 15 residues. The V gene lost 2 bases and the J gene lost 2 bases, with 13 bases spanning the gap. Germline loops: CDR1 MNHEY, CDR2 SMNVEV (reference sequence). Every donor gave 8.5 to 10 milliliters of peripheral blood.

This chain joins TRBV27 and TRBJ2-7; D unclear. The sequenced material came from blood. This sequence originates from a human donor in good health. CDR3 nucleotides: TGTGCCAGCAGTTTAGGTATAGGGAAAACCTACGAGCAGTACTTC. It is translated as CASSLGIGKTYEQYF.